This is a list of T cell receptor beta chains from one sample in a study of regulatory and conventional T cells in RAG deficiency. Sequenced by immunoSEQ multiplex PCR; TCRdb stores in-frame clones only, minus some. The sample has about 29,000 clones; over 90% are singletons. These data were also reused for a study on regulatory T cells.

Sequencing was carried out using CD25- CD4+ T cells sorted from blood. The receptors come from a human donor in good health. CDR3s include the opening cysteine and the closing phenylalanine or tryptophan. Each record gives: clone size, J gene, V gene, D gene, CDR3 DNA, CDR3 protein. The D gene is left open where the match is weak. Only some rows state a clone size, as once, few, many or a class for expanded clones.

clone size: .
J gene: TRBJ2-3
V gene: TRBV7-3
D gene: .
CDR3 DNA: TGTGCCAGCAGCCCCAGAAACACAGATACGCAGTATTTT
CDR3 protein: CASSPRNTDTQYF

clone size: .
J gene: TRBJ1-5
V gene: TRBV28
D gene: TRBD1
CDR3 DNA: TGTGCCAGCAGTCTCGCAGGGGGTAGCAATCAGCCCCAGCATTTT
CDR3 protein: CASSLAGGSNQPQHF

clone size: .
J gene: TRBJ2-7
V gene: TRBV30
D gene: .
CDR3 DNA: TGTGCCTGGAGCCCCCGGTTGGGGCTCTCTTACGAGCAGTACTTC
CDR3 protein: CAWSPRLGLSYEQYF

clone size: once
J gene: TRBJ1-6
V gene: TRBV6-4
D gene: .
CDR3 DNA: TGTGCCAGCAGAATCGACGGGGGGAATTCACCCCTCCACTTT
CDR3 protein: CASRIDGGNSPLHF

clone size: .
J gene: TRBJ2-3
V gene: TRBV6-5
D gene: TRBD2
CDR3 DNA: TGTGCCAGCAGTTACTCGGGCGGGGGTGGCACAGATACGCAGTATTTT
CDR3 protein: CASSYSGGGGTDTQYF

clone size: .
J gene: TRBJ2-3
V gene: TRBV7-9
D gene: .
CDR3 DNA: TGTGCCAGCAGCCCACGACACACAGATACGCAGTATTTT
CDR3 protein: CASSPRHTDTQYF

clone size: once
J gene: TRBJ2-7
V gene: TRBV2
D gene: .
CDR3 DNA: TGTGCCAGCAGCCCTGACCGAGGGAGCTACGAGCAGTACTTC
CDR3 protein: CASSPDRGSYEQYF

clone size: .
J gene: TRBJ1-4
V gene: TRBV6-1
D gene: .
CDR3 DNA: TGTGCCAGCAGTCTGGGGGGGACTAATGAAAAACTGTTTTTT
CDR3 protein: CASSLGGTNEKLFF

clone size: .
J gene: TRBJ1-5
V gene: TRBV6-5
D gene: .
CDR3 DNA: TGTGCCAGCAGTTACTCGGGGCCCAGAGGTCAGCCCCAGCATTTT
CDR3 protein: CASSYSGPRGQPQHF

clone size: .
J gene: TRBJ2-7
V gene: TRBV5-1
D gene: .
CDR3 DNA: TGCGCCAGCAGCTCTACGACGAGGGGGTTGCGGGAGCAGTACTTC
CDR3 protein: CASSSTTRGLREQYF

clone size: .
J gene: TRBJ1-4
V gene: TRBV6-5
D gene: .
CDR3 DNA: TGTGCCAGCACTCACCGGGGTAGTTTTAATGAAAAACTGTTTTTT
CDR3 protein: CASTHRGSFNEKLFF

clone size: .
J gene: TRBJ1-2
V gene: TRBV7-9
D gene: TRBD1
CDR3 DNA: TGTGCCAGCAGCCGATTTGGACAGGGCGAGGATGGCTACACCTTC
CDR3 protein: CASSRFGQGEDGYTF

clone size: .
J gene: TRBJ2-3
V gene: TRBV6-1
D gene: TRBD1
CDR3 DNA: TGTGCCAGCGGGGTGGGGACAGGCACAGATACGCAGTATTTT
CDR3 protein: CASGVGTGTDTQYF

clone size: .
J gene: TRBJ2-7
V gene: TRBV5-8
D gene: .
CDR3 DNA: TGTGCCAGCAGCCACGGCGGCAGGGGCTACGAGCAGTACTTC
CDR3 protein: CASSHGGRGYEQYF

clone size: .
J gene: TRBJ2-7
V gene: TRBV9
D gene: .
CDR3 DNA: TGTGCCAGCAGCGTAGATCCGGGCTCCTACGAGCAGTACTTC
CDR3 protein: CASSVDPGSYEQYF

clone size: .
J gene: TRBJ2-3
V gene: TRBV5-4
D gene: .
CDR3 DNA: TGTGCCAGCAGCTTGGACTTGCAACCGGTGGGGGGGCCTCCAGATACGCAGTATTTT
CDR3 protein: CASSLDLQPVGGPPDTQYF

clone size: .
J gene: TRBJ2-4
V gene: TRBV2
D gene: TRBD1
CDR3 DNA: TGTGCCAGCAAAGCCCGGACAGGGACGGACATTCAGTACTTC
CDR3 protein: CASKARTGTDIQYF

clone size: .
J gene: TRBJ2-3
V gene: TRBV11-3
D gene: TRBD2
CDR3 DNA: TGTGCCAGCAGCTTAGATCACAGCGGGACGGACACAGATACGCAGTATTTT
CDR3 protein: CASSLDHSGTDTDTQYF

clone size: .
J gene: TRBJ1-2
V gene: TRBV19
D gene: TRBD1
CDR3 DNA: TGTGCCAGTAGTATAGCAGGGGGCCGCTGGGGCTACACCTTC
CDR3 protein: CASSIAGGRWGYTF

clone size: .
J gene: TRBJ2-3
V gene: TRBV7-9
D gene: .
CDR3 DNA: TGTGCCAGCAGCTCCACAGGGGAGGCGACAGATACGCAGTATTTT
CDR3 protein: CASSSTGEATDTQYF

clone size: .
J gene: TRBJ1-6
V gene: TRBV18
D gene: .
CDR3 DNA: TGTGCCAGCTCACAAATGGGGACGGGGGATTCACCCCTCCACTTT
CDR3 protein: CASSQMGTGDSPLHF

clone size: .
J gene: TRBJ1-4
V gene: TRBV11-2
D gene: TRBD1
CDR3 DNA: TGTGCCAGCAGCTCGGGACAGTCTAATGAAAAACTGTTTTTT
CDR3 protein: CASSSGQSNEKLFF

clone size: once
J gene: TRBJ2-3
V gene: TRBV14
D gene: TRBD1
CDR3 DNA: TGTGCCAGCAGCCACATCGTCCAGGGGGCGCCGTCGGATACGCAGTATTTT
CDR3 protein: CASSHIVQGAPSDTQYF

clone size: .
J gene: TRBJ2-1
V gene: TRBV2
D gene: TRBD2
CDR3 DNA: TGTGCCAGCAGTGAAGCGCTTGGGGGGGGGTTGGATGAGCAGTTCTTC
CDR3 protein: CASSEALGGGLDEQFF

clone size: few
J gene: TRBJ2-2
V gene: TRBV10-3
D gene: TRBD1
CDR3 DNA: TGTGCCATCAGTGAACAGGGGGGCCTGAACACCGGGGAGCTGTTTTTT
CDR3 protein: CAISEQGGLNTGELFF

clone size: .
J gene: TRBJ2-7
V gene: TRBV19
D gene: .
CDR3 DNA: TGTGCCAGTAGCCTCAGGCCATGGGGGGACTCCTACGAGCAGTACTTC
CDR3 protein: CASSLRPWGDSYEQYF

clone size: .
J gene: TRBJ2-2
V gene: TRBV28
D gene: TRBD2
CDR3 DNA: TGTGCCAGCAGTCCCTCAGGACTAGCGGGGAACACCGGGGAGCTGTTTTTT
CDR3 protein: CASSPSGLAGNTGELFF

clone size: .
J gene: TRBJ2-5
V gene: TRBV18
D gene: .
CDR3 DNA: TGTGCCAGCCAAGGGGGAGGGACGAAAGAGACCCAGTACTTC
CDR3 protein: CASQGGGTKETQYF

clone size: .
J gene: TRBJ2-3
V gene: TRBV6-4
D gene: TRBD2
CDR3 DNA: TGTGCCAGCAGTCCCACTAGCGGTAGTACAGATACGCAGTATTTT
CDR3 protein: CASSPTSGSTDTQYF

clone size: once
J gene: TRBJ2-5
V gene: TRBV18
D gene: .
CDR3 DNA: TGTGCCAGCTCACCACCCCGCACCCCCGGGACCCAGTACTTC
CDR3 protein: CASSPPRTPGTQYF

clone size: .
J gene: TRBJ1-5
V gene: TRBV4-1
D gene: TRBD1
CDR3 DNA: TGCGCCAGCAGTCCGGGACAGGGTAATCAGCCCCAGCATTTT
CDR3 protein: CASSPGQGNQPQHF